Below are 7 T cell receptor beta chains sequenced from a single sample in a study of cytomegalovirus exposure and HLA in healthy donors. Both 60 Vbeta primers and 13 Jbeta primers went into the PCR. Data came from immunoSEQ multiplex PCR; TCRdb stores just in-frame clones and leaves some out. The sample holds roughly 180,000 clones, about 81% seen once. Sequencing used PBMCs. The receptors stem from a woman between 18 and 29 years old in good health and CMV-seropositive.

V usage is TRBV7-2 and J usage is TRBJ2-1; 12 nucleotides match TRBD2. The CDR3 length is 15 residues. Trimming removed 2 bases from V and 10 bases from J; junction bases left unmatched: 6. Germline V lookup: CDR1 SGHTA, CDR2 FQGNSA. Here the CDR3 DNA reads TGTGCCAGCAGCTTATGGACTAGCGGGGTCAACGAGCAGTTCTTC. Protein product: CASSLWTSGVNEQFF.

CDR3 bases: TGTGCCAGCAGCTCCGGGACAGGGGGTGTCAACACTGAAGCTTTCTTT. Translating it yields CASSSGTGGVNTEAFF. The chain carries TRBV5-5 and TRBJ1-1; TRBD1 matches at 11 bases. The length of the CDR3 is 16 residues. CDR1 and CDR2 from the germline V gene are SGHKS and YYEKEE (reference sequence). With V trimmed by 3 bases and J by 2 bases, 6 bases remained unmatched.

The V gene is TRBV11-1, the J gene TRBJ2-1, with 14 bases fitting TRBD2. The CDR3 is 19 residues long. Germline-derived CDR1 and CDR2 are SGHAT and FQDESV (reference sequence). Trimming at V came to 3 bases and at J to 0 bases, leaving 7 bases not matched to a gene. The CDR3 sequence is CASSFPTSGGGSSYNEQFF. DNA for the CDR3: TGTGCCAGCAGCTTCCCGACTAGCGGGGGGGGATCCTCCTACAATGAGCAGTTCTTC.

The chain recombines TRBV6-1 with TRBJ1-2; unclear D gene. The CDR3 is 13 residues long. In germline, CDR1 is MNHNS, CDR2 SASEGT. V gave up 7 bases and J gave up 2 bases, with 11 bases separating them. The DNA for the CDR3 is TGTGCCAGCATGGGAGCCGAAAACTATGGCTACACCTTC. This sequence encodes CASMGAENYGYTF.

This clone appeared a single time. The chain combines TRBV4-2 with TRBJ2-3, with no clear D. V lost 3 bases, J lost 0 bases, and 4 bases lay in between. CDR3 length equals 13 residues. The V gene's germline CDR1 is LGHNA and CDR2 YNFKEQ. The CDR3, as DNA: TGTGCCAGCAGCCACCCTAGCACAGATACGCAGTATTTT. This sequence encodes CASSHPSTDTQYF.

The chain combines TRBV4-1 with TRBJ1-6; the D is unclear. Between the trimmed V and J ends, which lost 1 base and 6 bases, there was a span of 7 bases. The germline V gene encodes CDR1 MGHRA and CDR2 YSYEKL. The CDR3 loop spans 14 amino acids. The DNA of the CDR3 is TGCGCCAGCAGCCAAGTGGGCAGTAATTCACCCCTCCACTTT. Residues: CASSQVGSNSPLHF.

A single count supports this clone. The chain's CDR3 is CASSLKGGLLQETQYF. CDR3 sequence (DNA): TGCGCCAGCAGCTTGAAAGGAGGCCTTCTTCAAGAGACCCAGTACTTC. The rearrangement joins TRBV5-1 to TRBJ2-5; the D gene is possibly TRBD2 (5 bases). Trimming pared 1 base from V and 2 bases from J, leaving 15 bases between. Germline V gene sequence: CDR1 SGHRS, CDR2 YFSETQ. CDR3 size: 16 residues.